Given below is one T cell receptor beta chain in context. This sample is drawn from a study of blood T cell repertoires in COVID-19. Study-level information: Material from acute and convalescent COVID-19 was sourced from the United States, Italy and Spain. PBMCs, B-cell-depleted T cells, or T cells were the source of the cDNA or gDNA that made up the material.

The CDR3 has 14 residues. V lost 5 bases, J lost 7 bases, and 15 bases lay in between. The germline gives CDR1 SGHNT, CDR2 YENEEA. Profiled with immunoSEQ multiplex PCR; TCRdb holds only in-frame clones, not every one. The repertoire has about 270,000 clones, approximately 86% of them found once; the top ten carry approximately 3.8%. This chain connects TRBV11-3 to TRBJ1-3; D unresolved. Sequencing input: peripheral blood. The clonotype originates from a woman aged 45-60 years with active or convalescent COVID-19. The CDR3 reads CASSHGSERNTIYF. The CDR3 coding sequence is TGTGCCAGCAGCCACGGCTCGGAGCGGAACACCATATATTTT.